This T cell receptor (beta chain) stems from a study of T cells after somatic rescue of genetic block. Assay: immunoSEQ multiplex PCR; the TCRdb copy retains only in-frame clones and omits some. Here the sample spans roughly 71,000 clones, approximately 91% being singletons. The CDR3 has 15 residues. Germline V gene sequence: CDR1 SGHNT, CDR2 YYREEE (reference sequence). With 6 bases clipped from V and 4 bases from J, the junction kept 8 bases outside the gene matches. The receptor's source is a man younger than 45. V usage is TRBV5-4 and J usage is TRBJ1-3, with 9 bases lining up with TRBD1. The sequencing input was peripheral blood mononuclear cells (PBMCs). CDR3 residues: CASNIQGAEGNTIYF. The CDR3 nucleotides are TGTGCCAGCAACATACAGGGGGCGGAAGGAAACACCATATATTTT.